This T cell receptor beta chain was captured in a study of CD8+ T cells in alopecia areata. This CDR3 region has 17 residues. V was clipped by 3 bases and J by 0 bases; unmatched bases: 9. CDR1 is SGHDT, CDR2 FRDEAV, per germline. cDNA serving as the sequencing template came from extracted, reverse transcribed RNA. Method: immunoSEQ multiplex PCR; TCRdb's copy keeps in-frame clones and lacks some. Observed are roughly 110,000 clones, no singletons, with the top ten taking about 20%. The table lists this clone with a few counts. Gene names are mouse gene names. The CDR3 end lies 4 residues beyond the end of the read and is filled in from the germline J gene.

The rearrangement joins TRBV14 to TRBJ2-3; 8 positions agree with TRBD2. The sequencing sample was made of lesional skin. The clonotype comes from a C3H/HeJ mouse with alopecia areata. The strain bears MHC haplotype H2-k. CDR3 bases read: TGTGCCAGCAGTTCGGACAGCGACTGGGGTAGTGCAGAA. Translated: CASSSDSDWGSAE. The whole CDR3 protein reads CASSSDSDWGSAETLYF.